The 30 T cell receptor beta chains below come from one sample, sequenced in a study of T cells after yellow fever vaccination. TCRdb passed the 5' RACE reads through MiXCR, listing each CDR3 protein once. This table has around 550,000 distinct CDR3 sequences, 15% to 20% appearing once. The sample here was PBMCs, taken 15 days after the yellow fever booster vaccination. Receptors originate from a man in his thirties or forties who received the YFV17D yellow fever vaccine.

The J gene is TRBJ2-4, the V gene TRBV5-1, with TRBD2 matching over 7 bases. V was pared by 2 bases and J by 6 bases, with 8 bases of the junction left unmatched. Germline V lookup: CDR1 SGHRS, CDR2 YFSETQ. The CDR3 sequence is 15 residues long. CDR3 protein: CASSLGEASGNIQYF. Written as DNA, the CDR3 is TGCGCCAGCAGCTTAGGGGAGGCTAGCGGAAACATTCAGTACTTC.

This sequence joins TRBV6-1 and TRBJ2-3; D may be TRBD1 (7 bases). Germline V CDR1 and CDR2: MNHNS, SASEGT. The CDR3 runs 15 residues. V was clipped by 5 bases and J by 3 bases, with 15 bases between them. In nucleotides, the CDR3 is TGTGCCAGCAGTCTCACAGGGGAGGTTACAGATACGCAGTATTTT. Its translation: CASSLTGEVTDTQYF.

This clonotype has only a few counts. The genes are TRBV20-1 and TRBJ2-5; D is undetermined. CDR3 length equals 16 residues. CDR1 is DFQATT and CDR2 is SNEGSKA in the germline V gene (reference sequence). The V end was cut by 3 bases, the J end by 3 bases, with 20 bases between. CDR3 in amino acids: CSASNLQSDIKETQYF. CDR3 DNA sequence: TGCAGTGCTAGTAATCTGCAGTCGGATATCAAAGAGACCCAGTACTTC.

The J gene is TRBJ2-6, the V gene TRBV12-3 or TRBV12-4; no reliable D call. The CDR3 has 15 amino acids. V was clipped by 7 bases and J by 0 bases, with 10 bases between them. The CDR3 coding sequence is TGTGCCAGCACCTCCCGTGGCTCTGGGGCCAACGTCCTGACTTTC. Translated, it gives CASTSRGSGANVLTF.

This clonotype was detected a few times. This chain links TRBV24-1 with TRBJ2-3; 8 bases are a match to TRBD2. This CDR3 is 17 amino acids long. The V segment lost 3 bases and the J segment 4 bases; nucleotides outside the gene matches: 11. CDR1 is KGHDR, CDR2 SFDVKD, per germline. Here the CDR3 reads CATSDAGLAPRPDTQYF. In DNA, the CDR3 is TGTGCCACCAGTGATGCTGGACTAGCTCCAAGACCAGATACGCAGTATTTT.

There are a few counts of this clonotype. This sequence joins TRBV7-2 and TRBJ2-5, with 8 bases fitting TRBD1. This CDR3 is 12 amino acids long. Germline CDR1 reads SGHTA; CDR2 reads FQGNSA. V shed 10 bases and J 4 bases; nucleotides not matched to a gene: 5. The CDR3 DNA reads TGTGCCACTCAGGGGGCTGGAGAGACCCAGTACTTC. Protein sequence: CATQGAGETQYF.

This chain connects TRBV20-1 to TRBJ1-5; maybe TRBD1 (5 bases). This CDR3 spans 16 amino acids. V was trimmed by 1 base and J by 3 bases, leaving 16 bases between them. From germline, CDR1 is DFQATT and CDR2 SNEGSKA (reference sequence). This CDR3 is CSARGRAGTPNQPQHF. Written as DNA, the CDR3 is TGCAGTGCTAGAGGGCGGGCAGGGACGCCCAATCAGCCCCAGCATTTT.

The CDR3 sequence: CASSLGLATVPYEQYF. The DNA of the CDR3 is TGTGCCAGCAGCTTAGGGTTGGCGACTGTACCCTACGAGCAGTACTTC. The chain carries TRBV7-2 and TRBJ2-7; D not resolved. CDR3 length: 16 amino acids. Germline CDR1 reads SGHTA; CDR2 reads FQGNSA. With 1 base removed from V and 2 bases from J, the gap between germline ends came to 15 bases.

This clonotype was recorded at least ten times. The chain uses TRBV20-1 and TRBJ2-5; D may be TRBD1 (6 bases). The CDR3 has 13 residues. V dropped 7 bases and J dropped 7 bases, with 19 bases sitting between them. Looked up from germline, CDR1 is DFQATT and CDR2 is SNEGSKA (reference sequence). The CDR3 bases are TGCAGTGGGACAGATTCAACCAAGGGGACCCAGTACTTC. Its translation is CSGTDSTKGTQYF.

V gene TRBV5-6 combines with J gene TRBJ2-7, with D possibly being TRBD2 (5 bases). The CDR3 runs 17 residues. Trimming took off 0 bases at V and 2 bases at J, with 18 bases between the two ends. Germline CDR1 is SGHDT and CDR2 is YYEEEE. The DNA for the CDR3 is TGTGCCAGCAGCTTGGCCGGAAGCGGCGATCTGACCTACGAGCAGTACTTC. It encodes CASSLAGSGDLTYEQYF.

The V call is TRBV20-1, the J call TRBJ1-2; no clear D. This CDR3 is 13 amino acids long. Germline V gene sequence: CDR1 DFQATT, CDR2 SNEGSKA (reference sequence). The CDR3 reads CSAEDDQSYGYTF. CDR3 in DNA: TGCAGCGCAGAAGACGACCAAAGCTATGGCTACACCTTC.

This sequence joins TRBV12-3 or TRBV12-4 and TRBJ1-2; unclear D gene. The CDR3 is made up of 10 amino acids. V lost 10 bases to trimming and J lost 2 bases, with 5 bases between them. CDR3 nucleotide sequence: TGTGCCATCCGGAACTATGGCTACACCTTC. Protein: CAIRNYGYTF.

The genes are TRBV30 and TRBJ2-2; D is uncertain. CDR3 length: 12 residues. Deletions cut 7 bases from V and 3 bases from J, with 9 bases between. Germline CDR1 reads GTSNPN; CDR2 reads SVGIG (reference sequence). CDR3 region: CAYGRDTGELFF. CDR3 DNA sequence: TGTGCCTATGGCCGGGACACCGGGGAGCTGTTTTTT.

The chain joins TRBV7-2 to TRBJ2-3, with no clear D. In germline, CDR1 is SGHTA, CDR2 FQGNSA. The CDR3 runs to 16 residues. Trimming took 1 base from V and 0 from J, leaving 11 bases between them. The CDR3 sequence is CASSLDSGTSTDTQYF. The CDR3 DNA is TGTGCCAGCAGCTTAGACTCGGGTACTAGCACAGATACGCAGTATTTT.

In DNA form, the CDR3 reads TGCAGTGCCGCTAAGGGGACCCAGTACTTC. Protein product: CSAAKGTQYF. This chain connects TRBV20-1 to TRBJ2-5; D unclear. V gave up 6 bases and J gave up 7 bases, with 9 bases separating them. CDR3 length: 10 residues. Germline loops: CDR1 DFQATT, CDR2 SNEGSKA (reference sequence).

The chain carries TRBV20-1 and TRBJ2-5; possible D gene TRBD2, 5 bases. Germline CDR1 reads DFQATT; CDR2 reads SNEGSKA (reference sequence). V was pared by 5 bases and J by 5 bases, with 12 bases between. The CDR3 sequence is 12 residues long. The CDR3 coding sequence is TGCAGTGCTTCCTTCGGCGGGGAGACCCAGTACTTC. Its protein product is CSASFGGETQYF.

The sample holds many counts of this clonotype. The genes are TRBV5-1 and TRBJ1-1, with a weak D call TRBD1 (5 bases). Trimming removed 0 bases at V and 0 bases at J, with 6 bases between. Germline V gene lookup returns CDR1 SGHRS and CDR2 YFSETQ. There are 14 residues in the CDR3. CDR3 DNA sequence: TGCGCCAGCAGCTTGGACAGGATGAACACTGAAGCTTTCTTT. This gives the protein CASSLDRMNTEAFF.

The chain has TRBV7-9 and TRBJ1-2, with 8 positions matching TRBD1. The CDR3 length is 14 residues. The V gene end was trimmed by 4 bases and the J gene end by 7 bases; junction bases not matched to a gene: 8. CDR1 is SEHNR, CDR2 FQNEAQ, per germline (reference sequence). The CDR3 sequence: CASSSDRVRSGYTF. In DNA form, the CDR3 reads TGTGCCAGCAGCTCGGACAGGGTTCGCTCTGGCTACACCTTC.

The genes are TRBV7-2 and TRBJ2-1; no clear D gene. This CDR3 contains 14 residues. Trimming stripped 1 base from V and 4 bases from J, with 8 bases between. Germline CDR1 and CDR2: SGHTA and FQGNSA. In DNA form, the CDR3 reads TGTGCCAGCAGCTTAGAGCGACTTTACAATGAGCAGTTCTTC. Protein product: CASSLERLYNEQFF.

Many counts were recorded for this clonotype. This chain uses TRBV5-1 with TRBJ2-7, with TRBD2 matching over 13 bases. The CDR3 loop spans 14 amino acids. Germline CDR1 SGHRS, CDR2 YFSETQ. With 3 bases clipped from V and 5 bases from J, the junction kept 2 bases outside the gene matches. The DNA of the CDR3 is TGCGCCAGCAGCTACGGACTAGCGGGAGACGAGCAGTACTTC. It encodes CASSYGLAGDEQYF.

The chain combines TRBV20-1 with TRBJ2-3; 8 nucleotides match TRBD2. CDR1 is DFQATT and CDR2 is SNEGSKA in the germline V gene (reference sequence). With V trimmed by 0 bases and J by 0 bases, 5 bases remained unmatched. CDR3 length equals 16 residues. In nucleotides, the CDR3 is TGCAGTGCTAGAGATTTCTTAGCGGGAAGCACAGATACGCAGTATTTT. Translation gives CSARDFLAGSTDTQYF.

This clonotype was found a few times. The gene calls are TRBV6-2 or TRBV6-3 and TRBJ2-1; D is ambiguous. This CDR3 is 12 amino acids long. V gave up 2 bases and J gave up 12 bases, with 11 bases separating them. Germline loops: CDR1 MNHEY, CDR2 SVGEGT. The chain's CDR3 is CASSYTLERQFF. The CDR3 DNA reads TGTGCCAGCAGTTACACCCTCGAGCGGCAGTTCTTC.

The CDR3 here is CSVAGGGSYNEQFF. The CDR3 bases are TGCAGCGTCGCCGGTGGGGGCTCCTACAATGAGCAGTTCTTC. The chain is built from TRBV29-1 and TRBJ2-1; either TRBD1 or TRBD2 may supply D (5 bases each). V gave up 6 bases and J gave up 0 bases, with 12 bases separating them. Germline V lookup: CDR1 SQVTM, CDR2 ANQGSEA. The length of the CDR3 is 14 residues.

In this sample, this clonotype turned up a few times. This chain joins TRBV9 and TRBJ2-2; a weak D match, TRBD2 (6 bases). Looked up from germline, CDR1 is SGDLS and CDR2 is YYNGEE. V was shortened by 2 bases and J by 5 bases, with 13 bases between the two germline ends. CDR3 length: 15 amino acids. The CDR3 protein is CASSVRAGLTGELFF. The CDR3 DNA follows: TGTGCCAGCAGCGTCAGGGCGGGGCTAACCGGGGAGCTGTTTTTT.

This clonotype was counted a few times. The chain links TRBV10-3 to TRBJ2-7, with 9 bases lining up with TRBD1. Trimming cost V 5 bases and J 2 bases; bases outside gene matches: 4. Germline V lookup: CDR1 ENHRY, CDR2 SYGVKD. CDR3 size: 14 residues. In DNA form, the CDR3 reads TGTGCCATCAGTCCCGGGACAGGGACCTACGAGCAGTACTTC. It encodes CAISPGTGTYEQYF.

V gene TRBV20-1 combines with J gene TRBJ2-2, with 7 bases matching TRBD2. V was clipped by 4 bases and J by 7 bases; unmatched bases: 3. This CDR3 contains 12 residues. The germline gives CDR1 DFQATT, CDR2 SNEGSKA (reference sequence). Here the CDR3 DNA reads TGCAGTGCTAAGCGGGGTGGCGGGGAGCTGTTTTTT. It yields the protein CSAKRGGGELFF.

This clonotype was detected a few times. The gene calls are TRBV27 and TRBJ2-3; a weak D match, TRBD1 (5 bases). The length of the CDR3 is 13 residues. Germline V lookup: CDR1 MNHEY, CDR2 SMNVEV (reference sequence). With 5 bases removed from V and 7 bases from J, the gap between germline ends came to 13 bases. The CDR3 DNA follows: TGTGCCAGCAGTACCCAGGGTAGGAATACGCAGTATTTT. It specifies CASSTQGRNTQYF.

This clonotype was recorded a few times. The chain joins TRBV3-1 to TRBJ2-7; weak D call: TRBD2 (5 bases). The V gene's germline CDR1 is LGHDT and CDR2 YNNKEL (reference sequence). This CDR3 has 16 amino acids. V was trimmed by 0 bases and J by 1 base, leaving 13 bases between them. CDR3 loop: CASSQEARGRSYEQYF. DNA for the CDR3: TGTGCCAGCAGCCAAGAGGCTAGAGGGCGGTCCTACGAGCAGTACTTC.

The CDR3 DNA is TGTGCCAGCAGCCCCTTAGCGGGAGTGGGGACCTACGAGCAGTACTTC. This gives the protein CASSPLAGVGTYEQYF. This sequence joins TRBV7-2 and TRBJ2-7, with 9 bases fitting TRBD2. CDR1 SGHTA and CDR2 FQGNSA come from the germline V gene. V trimming: 5 bases; J trimming: 2 bases; junction bases outside the gene matches: 10. CDR3 length: 16 residues.

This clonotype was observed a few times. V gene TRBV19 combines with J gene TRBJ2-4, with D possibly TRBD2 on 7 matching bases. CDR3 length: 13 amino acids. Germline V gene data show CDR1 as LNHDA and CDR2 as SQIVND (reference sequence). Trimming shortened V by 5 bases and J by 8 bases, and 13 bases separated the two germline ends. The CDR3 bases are TGTGCCAGTAGTTCCCAGGGGAGGGACATTCAGTACTTC. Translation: CASSSQGRDIQYF.